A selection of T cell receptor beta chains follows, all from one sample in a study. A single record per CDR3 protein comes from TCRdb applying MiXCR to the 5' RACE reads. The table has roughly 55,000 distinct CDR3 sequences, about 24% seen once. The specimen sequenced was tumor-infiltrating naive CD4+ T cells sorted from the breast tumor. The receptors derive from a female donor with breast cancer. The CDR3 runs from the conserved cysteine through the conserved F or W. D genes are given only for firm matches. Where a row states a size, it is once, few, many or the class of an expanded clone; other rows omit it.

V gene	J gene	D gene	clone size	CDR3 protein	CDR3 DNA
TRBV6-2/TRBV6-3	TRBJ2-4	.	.	CASPYVAKNIQYF	TGTGCCAGTCCCTATGTAGCCAAAAACATTCAGTACTTC
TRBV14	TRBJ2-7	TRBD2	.	CASSPLLLLAENYEQYF	TGTGCCAGCAGCCCGTTACTCCTACTAGCGGAGAACTACGAGCAGTACTTC
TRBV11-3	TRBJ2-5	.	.	CASSLLSWETQYF	TGTGCCAGCAGCTTACTCAGCTGGGAGACCCAGTACTTC
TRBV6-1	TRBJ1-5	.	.	CASSDPGQPQHF	TGTGCCAGCAGTGATCCCGGCCAGCCCCAGCATTTT
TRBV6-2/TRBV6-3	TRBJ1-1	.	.	CASIRDGNTEAFF	TGTGCCAGCATTCGGGACGGAAACACTGAAGCTTTCTTT
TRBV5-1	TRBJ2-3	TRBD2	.	CASSQERGGRDTQYF	TGCGCCAGCAGCCAAGAGCGGGGGGGCCGAGATACGCAGTATTTT
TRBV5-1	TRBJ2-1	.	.	CASSWFGGSGEQFF	TGCGCCAGCAGCTGGTTCGGGGGCAGTGGCGAGCAGTTCTTC
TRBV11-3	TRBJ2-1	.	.	CASGFTGAGNEQFF	TGTGCCAGCGGCTTTACCGGGGCTGGCAATGAGCAGTTCTTC
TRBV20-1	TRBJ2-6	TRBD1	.	CSAREAGTGSGANVLTF	TGCAGTGCTAGAGAAGCCGGGACAGGGTCTGGGGCCAACGTCCTGACTTTC
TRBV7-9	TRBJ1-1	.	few	CASSLGTGHTEAFF	TGTGCCAGCAGCTTAGGAACGGGACACACTGAAGCTTTCTTT
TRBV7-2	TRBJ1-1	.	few	CASSSTWGTEAFF	TGTGCCAGCAGCTCCACCTGGGGGACTGAAGCTTTCTTT
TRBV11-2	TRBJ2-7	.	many	CASSSGLSYEQYF	TGTGCCAGCAGCTCGGGACTCTCCTACGAGCAGTACTTC
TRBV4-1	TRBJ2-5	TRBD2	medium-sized	CASSLQGVGAGGQETQYF	TGCGCCAGCAGCCTTCAGGGGGTAGGAGCGGGGGGCCAAGAGACCCAGTACTTC
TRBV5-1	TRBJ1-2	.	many	CASSLEGTYTF	TGCGCCAGCAGCTTGGAGGGTACTTACACCTTC
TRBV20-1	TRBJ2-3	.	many	CSASWSAEGLDTQYF	TGCAGTGCTAGTTGGTCAGCGGAGGGGTTAGATACGCAGTATTTT
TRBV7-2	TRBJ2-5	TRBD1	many	CASSLANVRGYETQYF	TGTGCCAGCAGCTTAGCGAACGTCAGGGGGTACGAGACCCAGTACTTC
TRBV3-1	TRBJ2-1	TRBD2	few	CASSHTQREWEEQFF	TGTGCCAGCAGCCATACCCAGCGGGAGTGGGAGGAGCAGTTCTTC
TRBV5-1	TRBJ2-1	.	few	CASSLPTANNEQFF	TGCGCCAGCAGCTTGCCTACAGCAAACAATGAGCAGTTCTTC
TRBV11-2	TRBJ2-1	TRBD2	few	CASSPRTSGRYNEQFF	TGTGCCAGCAGCCCCAGGACTAGCGGGAGGTACAATGAGCAGTTCTTC
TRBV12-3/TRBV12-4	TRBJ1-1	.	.	CASSPAARGEAFF	TGTGCCAGCAGTCCCGCCGCGCGTGGTGAAGCTTTCTTT
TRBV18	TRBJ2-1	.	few	CASSPSTGYNEQFF	TGTGCCAGCTCACCATCCACAGGCTACAATGAGCAGTTCTTC
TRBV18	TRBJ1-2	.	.	CASSPRPVDGYTF	TGTGCCAGCTCACCACGGCCAGTCGATGGCTACACCTTC
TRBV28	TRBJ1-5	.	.	CASSQIQGLDQPQHF	TGTGCCAGCAGCCAGATACAGGGCTTGGATCAGCCCCAGCACTTT
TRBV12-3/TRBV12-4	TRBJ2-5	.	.	CASSLFRKETQYF	TGTGCCAGCAGTTTATTCAGGAAAGAGACCCAGTACTTC
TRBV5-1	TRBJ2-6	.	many	CASSPQSGANVLTF	TGCGCCAGCAGCCCCCAGTCTGGGGCCAACGTCCTGACTTTC
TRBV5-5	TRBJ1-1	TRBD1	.	CASSPRTGTGIAEAFF	TGTGCCAGCAGCCCTAGGACAGGGACGGGTATCGCTGAAGCTTTCTTT